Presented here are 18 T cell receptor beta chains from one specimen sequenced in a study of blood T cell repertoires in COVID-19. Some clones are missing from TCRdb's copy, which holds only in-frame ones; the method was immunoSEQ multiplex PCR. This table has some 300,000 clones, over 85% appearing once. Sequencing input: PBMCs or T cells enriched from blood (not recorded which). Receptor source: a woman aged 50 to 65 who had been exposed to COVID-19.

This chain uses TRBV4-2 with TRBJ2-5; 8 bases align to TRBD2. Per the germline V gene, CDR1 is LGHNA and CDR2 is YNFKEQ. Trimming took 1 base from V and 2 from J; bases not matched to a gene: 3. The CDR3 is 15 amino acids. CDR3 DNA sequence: TGTGCCAGCAGCCAAGCACTAGCGGTACAAGAGACCCAGTACTTC. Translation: CASSQALAVQETQYF.

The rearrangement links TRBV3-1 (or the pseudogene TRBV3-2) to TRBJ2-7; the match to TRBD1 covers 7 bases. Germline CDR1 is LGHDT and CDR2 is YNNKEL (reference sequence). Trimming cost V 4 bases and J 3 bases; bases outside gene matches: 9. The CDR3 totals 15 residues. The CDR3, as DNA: TGTGCCAGCAGCCTAAGGGACAGACGATTCTACGAGCAGTACTTC. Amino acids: CASSLRDRRFYEQYF.

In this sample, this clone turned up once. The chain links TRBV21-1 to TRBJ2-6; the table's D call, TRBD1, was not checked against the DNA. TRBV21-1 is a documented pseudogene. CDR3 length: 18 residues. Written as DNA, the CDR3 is TGTGCCAGCAGCTTCCGGGAAAAGGGGGCCCCGGGGGCCAACGTCCTGACTTTC. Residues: CASSFREKGAPGANVLTF.

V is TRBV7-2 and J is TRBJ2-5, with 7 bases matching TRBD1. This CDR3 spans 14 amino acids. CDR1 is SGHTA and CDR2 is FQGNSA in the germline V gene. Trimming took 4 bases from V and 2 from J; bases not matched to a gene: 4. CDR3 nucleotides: TGTGCCAGCAGCTCCGGGACAGTGCAAGAGACCCAGTACTTC. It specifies CASSSGTVQETQYF.

CDR3 sequence: CASSPFSIGDSNQPQHF. CDR3 DNA sequence: TGTGCCAGCTCACCTTTCTCAATCGGGGATAGCAATCAGCCCCAGCATTTT. V and J are TRBV18 and TRBJ1-5; D is unresolved. Germline CDR1 KGHSH, CDR2 LQKENI. This CDR3 is 17 amino acids long. With 3 bases removed from V and 0 bases from J, the gap between germline ends came to 15 bases. Supplemented by reference TRBV18 and TRBJ1-5, the full variable domain reads NAGVMQNPRHLVRRRGQEARLRCSPMKGHSHVYWYRQLPEEGLKFMVYLQKENIIDESGMPKERFSAEFPKEGPSILRIQQVVRGDSAAYFCASSPFSIGDSNQPQHFGDGTRLSIL.

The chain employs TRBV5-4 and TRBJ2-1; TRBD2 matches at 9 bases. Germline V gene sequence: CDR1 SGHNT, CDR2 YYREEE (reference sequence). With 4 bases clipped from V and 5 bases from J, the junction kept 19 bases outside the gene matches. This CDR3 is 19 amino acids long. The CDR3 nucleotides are TGTGCCAGCAGCGGCGAGGTCGGTTTAGCGGGGGTTTCCGACAATGAGCAGTTCTTC. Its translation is CASSGEVGLAGVSDNEQFF.

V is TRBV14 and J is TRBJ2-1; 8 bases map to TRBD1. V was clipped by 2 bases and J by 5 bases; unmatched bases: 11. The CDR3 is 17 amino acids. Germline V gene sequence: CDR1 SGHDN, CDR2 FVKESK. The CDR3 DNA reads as TGTGCCAGCAGCCAAAGGCAGGGGGCCGAGCGAAACAATGAGCAGTTCTTC. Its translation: CASSQRQGAERNNEQFF.

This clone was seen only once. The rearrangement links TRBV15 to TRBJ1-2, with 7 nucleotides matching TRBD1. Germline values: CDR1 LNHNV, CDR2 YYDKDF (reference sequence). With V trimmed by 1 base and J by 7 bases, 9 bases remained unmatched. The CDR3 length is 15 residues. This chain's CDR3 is CATSRASTGDSGYTF. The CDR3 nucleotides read TGTGCCACCAGCAGAGCCTCCACAGGGGATAGTGGCTACACCTTC. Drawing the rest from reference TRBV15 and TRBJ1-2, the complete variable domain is DAMVIQNPRYQVTQFGKPVTLSCSQTLNHNVMYWYQQKSSQAPKLLFHYYDKDFNNEADTPDNFQSRRPNTSFCFLDIRSPGLGDTAMYLCATSRASTGDSGYTFGSGTRLTVV.

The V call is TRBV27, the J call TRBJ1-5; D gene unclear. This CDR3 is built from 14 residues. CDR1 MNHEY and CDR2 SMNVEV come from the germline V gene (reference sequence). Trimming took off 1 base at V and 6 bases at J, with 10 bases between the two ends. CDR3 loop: CASSLLSGSQPQHF. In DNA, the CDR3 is TGTGCCAGCAGTTTATTGTCGGGGAGTCAGCCCCAGCATTTT.

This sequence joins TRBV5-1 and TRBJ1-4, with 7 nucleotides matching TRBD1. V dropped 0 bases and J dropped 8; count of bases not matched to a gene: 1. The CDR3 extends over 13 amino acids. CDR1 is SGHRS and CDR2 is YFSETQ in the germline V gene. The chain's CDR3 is CASSLEQGEKLFF. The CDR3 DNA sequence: TGCGCCAGCAGCTTGGAACAGGGGGAAAAACTGTTTTTT.

In DNA, the CDR3 is TGTGCCAGCAGCCCACACGGGACAGGTACAGATACGCAGTATTTT. It specifies CASSPHGTGTDTQYF. The chain employs TRBV3-1 (or the pseudogene TRBV3-2) and TRBJ2-3, with 8 bases fitting TRBD1. J gave up 3 bases and V 4 bases, and 6 bases lay outside the gene matches. The CDR3 is made up of 15 amino acids. Germline CDR1 LGHDT, CDR2 YNNKEL (reference sequence).

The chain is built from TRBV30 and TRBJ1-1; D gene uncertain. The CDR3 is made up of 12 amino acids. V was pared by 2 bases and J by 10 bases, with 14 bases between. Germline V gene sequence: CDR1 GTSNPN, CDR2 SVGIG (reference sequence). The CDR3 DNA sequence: TGTGCCTGGAGTCAGGTCCAGATCGGAGCTTTCTTT. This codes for CAWSQVQIGAFF.

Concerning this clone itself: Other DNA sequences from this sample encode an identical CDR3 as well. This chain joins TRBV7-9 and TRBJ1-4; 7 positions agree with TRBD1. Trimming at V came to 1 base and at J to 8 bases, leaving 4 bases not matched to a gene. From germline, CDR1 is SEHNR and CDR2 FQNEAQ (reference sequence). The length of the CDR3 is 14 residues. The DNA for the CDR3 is TGTGCCAGCAGCTTAGGACAGGGCGCGGAAAAACTGTTTTTT. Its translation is CASSLGQGAEKLFF.

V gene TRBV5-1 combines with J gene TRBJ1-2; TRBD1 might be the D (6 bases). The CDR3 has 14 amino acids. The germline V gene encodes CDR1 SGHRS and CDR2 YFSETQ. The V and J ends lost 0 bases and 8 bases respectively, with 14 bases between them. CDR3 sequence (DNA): TGCGCCAGCAGCTTGGACGTCAGGGGTGGCGGCTACACCTTC. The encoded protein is CASSLDVRGGGYTF. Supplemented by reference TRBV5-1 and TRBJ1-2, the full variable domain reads KAGVTQTPRYLIKTRGQQVTLSCSPISGHRSVSWYQQTPGQGLQFLFEYFSETQRNKGNFPGRFSGRQFSNSRSEMNVSTLELGDSALYLCASSLDVRGGGYTFGSGTRLTVV.

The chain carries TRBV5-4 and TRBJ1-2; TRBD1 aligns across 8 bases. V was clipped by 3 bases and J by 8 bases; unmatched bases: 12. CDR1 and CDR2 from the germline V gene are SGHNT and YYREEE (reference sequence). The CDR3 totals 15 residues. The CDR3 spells CASSSGTGRRGGYTF. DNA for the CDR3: TGTGCCAGCAGCTCGGGGACAGGCCGACGGGGGGGCTACACCTTC.

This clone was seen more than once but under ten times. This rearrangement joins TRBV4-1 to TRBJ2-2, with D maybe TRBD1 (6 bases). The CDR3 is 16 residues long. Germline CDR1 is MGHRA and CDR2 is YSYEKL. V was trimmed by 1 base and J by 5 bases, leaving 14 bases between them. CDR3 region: CASSQGMGARTGELFF. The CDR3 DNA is TGCGCCAGCAGCCAAGGTATGGGGGCGAGGACCGGGGAGCTGTTTTTT.

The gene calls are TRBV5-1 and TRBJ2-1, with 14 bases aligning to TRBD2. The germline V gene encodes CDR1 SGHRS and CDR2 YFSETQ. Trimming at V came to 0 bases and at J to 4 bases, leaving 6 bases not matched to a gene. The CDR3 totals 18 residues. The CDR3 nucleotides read TGCGCCAGCAGCTTGGCCGGGACTAGCGGGGGCCCATACAATGAGCAGTTCTTC. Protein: CASSLAGTSGGPYNEQFF.

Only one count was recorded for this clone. CDR3: CASSLGLAGVQETQYF. DNA of the CDR3: TGTGCCAGCAGCTTAGGGCTAGCGGGTGTCCAAGAGACCCAGTACTTC. The rearrangement uses TRBV11-2 and TRBJ2-5; 8 bases are a match to TRBD2. The CDR3 loop spans 16 amino acids. With 1 base clipped from V and 1 base from J, the junction kept 5 bases outside the gene matches. The germline gives CDR1 SGHAT, CDR2 FQNNGV.